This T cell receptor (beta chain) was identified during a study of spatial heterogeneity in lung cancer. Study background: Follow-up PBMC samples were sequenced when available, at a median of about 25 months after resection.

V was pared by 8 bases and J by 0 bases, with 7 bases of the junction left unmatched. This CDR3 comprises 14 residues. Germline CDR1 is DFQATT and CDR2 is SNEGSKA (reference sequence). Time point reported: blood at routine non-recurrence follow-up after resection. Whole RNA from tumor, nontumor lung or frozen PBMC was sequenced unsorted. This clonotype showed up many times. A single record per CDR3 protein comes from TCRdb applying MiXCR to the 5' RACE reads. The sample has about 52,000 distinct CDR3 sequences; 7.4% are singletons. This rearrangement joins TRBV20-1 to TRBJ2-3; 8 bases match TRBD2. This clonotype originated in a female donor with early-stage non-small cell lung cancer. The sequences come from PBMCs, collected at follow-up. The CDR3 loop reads CSSQRGPSTDTQYF. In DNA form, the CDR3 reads TGCAGTTCGCAGCGGGGGCCTAGCACAGATACGCAGTATTTT.